This T cell receptor (beta chain) derives from a study of T cell repertoires in cytomegalovirus infection. Study-wide context: Recently identified HLA-C-restricted CMV epitopes and well-studied HLA-B-restricted CMV epitopes were used by the study. Shared public TCR beta signatures pointed to both CMV infection and a matching HLA type.

In regard to this clonotype: Its target is unknown.

V dropped 0 bases and J dropped 9 bases, with 13 bases sitting between them. CDR1 and CDR2 from the germline V gene are SGHNT and YYREEE (reference sequence). The CDR3 consists of 15 residues. Study-level points and caveats: Clonotypes of TCR beta that were HLA-C-restricted and CMV-specific dominated the ex vivo response. Carriers of CMV plus the relevant HLA were identified by cumulative public TCR beta family frequency.

TCRdb re-analysed the reads in MiXCR, keeping a single row per CDR3 protein. This sample has approximately 730,000 distinct CDR3 sequences, with 25% to 30% found just once. This sequence was found in a human donor in good health (CMV status not recorded). Some clones in this sample may be carry-over from other donors' samples. V and J are TRBV5-4 and TRBJ1-6; the D gene is possibly TRBD1 (5 bases). This specimen was cultured CD8+ T cells from PBMCs, taken from culture after CMV antigen stimulation. The CDR3 DNA follows: TGTGCCAGCAGCTTGGGGTCGGGGCCTGGTTCACCCCTCCACTTT. Translating it yields CASSLGSGPGSPLHF.